The source of this T cell receptor (beta chain) is a study of CD8+CD57+ T cells in acquired aplastic anemia. Genomic DNA, the template, was used for profiling of the TCR beta VDJ and CDR3. TCRdb redid the calling of the reads with MiXCR, one entry per CDR3 protein. The sample includes about 210,000 distinct CDR3 sequences, roughly 35% of them seen just once. Study observations and caveats: A significant difference in CD8+ Simpson's diversity between patients and controls was not found.

Ten or more counts support this clonotype. Its antigen remains unidentified. The source is a human donor in good health, serving as a control. The sequencing input was sorted CD4+, CD8+, or CD8+CD57+ T cells (not recorded which) from PBMCs.

CDR3 loop: CASSYGGLETQYF. For the CDR3, the DNA is TGTGCCAGCAGTTATGGGGGGCTGGAGACCCAGTACTTC. The J gene is TRBJ2-5, the V gene TRBV12-3 or TRBV12-4; D is tentatively TRBD1 or TRBD2 (6 bases each). CDR3 length: 13 residues. V was trimmed by 4 bases and J by 5 bases, leaving 11 bases between them.